A single sample gave rise to the 25 T cell receptor beta chains below, sequenced in a study of T cell responses to AZD1222 COVID-19 vaccine (dated by TCRdb to about 2021). In the paper's terms, the time point label means: baseline before first vaccination. Library preparation employed the immunoSEQ multiplex PCR assay. Held by TCRdb, this immuneACCESS table contains in-frame sequences only and omits some clones. Under half of the omission traces to an unresolved V gene where checked; the cause of the rest is unknown. The sample profile shows more than 70,000 clones; around 84% of them were found once. The ten largest clones add up to about an eighth of the sample. Sequenced here: peripheral blood, sampled on day 0 of AZD1222 vaccination. All receptors come from an adult in good health.

This clone appeared a single time. The chain couples TRBV7-9 to TRBJ2-7; TRBD2 aligns across 13 bases. Germline V gene lookup returns CDR1 SEHNR and CDR2 FQNEAQ (reference sequence). This CDR3 has 17 residues. The V and J ends lost 8 bases and 4 bases, in that order; junction bases with no gene match: 14. CDR3 bases: TGTGCCAGCGTAGGACTAGCGGGGGCGCGGAGAATGTACGAGCAGTACTTC. It yields the protein CASVGLAGARRMYEQYF.

The genes are TRBV6-6 and TRBJ1-5; D gene unclear. The V gene lost 6 bases and the J gene lost 7 bases, with 7 bases spanning the gap. This CDR3 contains 11 residues. CDR1 is MNHNY, CDR2 SVGAGI, per germline (reference sequence). The CDR3 is CASRAEQPQHF. The CDR3 region has the DNA TGTGCCAGCAGAGCAGAACAGCCCCAGCATTTT.

The CDR3 DNA reads TGTGCCAGCAGTGAACAGGGGCCCTACGAGCAGTACTTC. Protein sequence: CASSEQGPYEQYF. V gene TRBV25-1 combines with J gene TRBJ2-7, with D perhaps matching TRBD1 (6 bases). CDR3 size: 13 residues. V was cut by 2 bases and J by 2 bases, with 7 bases left in between. Germline CDR1 reads MGHDK; CDR2 reads SYGVNS.

The rearrangement links TRBV28 to TRBJ1-2; D might be TRBD1 (5 bases). Deletions cut 4 bases from V and 6 bases from J, with 9 bases between. The V gene's germline CDR1 is MDHEN and CDR2 SYDVKM. The length of the CDR3 is 12 residues. The CDR3 sequence: CASSSLTDGYTF. The CDR3 DNA is TGTGCCAGCAGTTCATTGACAGATGGCTACACCTTC.

V gene TRBV7-8 combines with J gene TRBJ1-2; tentatively, D is TRBD1 (6 bases). V gave up 1 base and J gave up 3 bases, with 24 bases separating them. The CDR3 loop spans 19 amino acids. Germline CDR1 SGHVS, CDR2 FQNEAQ. CDR3 in DNA: TGTGCCAGCAGCTTAGGGCCCGGGACACAACCAATTTTGGACTATGGCTACACCTTC. Protein sequence: CASSLGPGTQPILDYGYTF.

As for this clone: Germline is not matched at one junction end, which may reflect a read error. V is TRBV4-2 and J is TRBJ1-1, with D unclear. The length of the CDR3 is 13 residues. Per germline, CDR1 LGHNA and CDR2 YNFKEQ. The CDR3 loop is CASSPAREAEAFF. CDR3 in DNA: TGTGCCAGCAGCCCAGCGAGGGAGGCTGAGGCTTTCTTT.

This clone was seen once. The chain carries TRBV19 and TRBJ2-5; D perhaps matches TRBD2 (5 bases). The length of the CDR3 is 13 residues. The V end lost 7 bases, the J end lost 5 bases, and 14 bases lay between the germline ends. Germline values: CDR1 LNHDA, CDR2 SQIVND (reference sequence). The DNA for the CDR3 is TGTGCCAGTAAGGACTTGGTTGGCGAGACCCAGTACTTC. It specifies CASKDLVGETQYF. The whole variable domain, remainder taken from reference TRBV19 and TRBJ2-5, is DGGITQSPKYLFRKEGQNVTLSCEQNLNHDAMYWYRQDPGQGLRLIYYSQIVNDFQKGDIAEGYSVSREKKESFPLTVTSAQKNPTAFYLCASKDLVGETQYFGPGTRLLVL.

This chain connects TRBV19 to TRBJ1-2; TRBD1 might be the D (5 bases). Germline V gene sequence: CDR1 LNHDA, CDR2 SQIVND (reference sequence). Deletions cut 5 bases from V and 3 bases from J, with 7 bases between. CDR3 size: 12 residues. The CDR3 nucleotides read TGTGCCAGTAGTGAGGGGCACTATGGCTACACCTTC. Protein product: CASSEGHYGYTF. Looking up the rest from reference TRBV19 and TRBJ1-2 gives the full variable domain: DGGITQSPKYLFRKEGQNVTLSCEQNLNHDAMYWYRQDPGQGLRLIYYSQIVNDFQKGDIAEGYSVSREKKESFPLTVTSAQKNPTAFYLCASSEGHYGYTFGSGTRLTVV.

The chain links TRBV5-5 to TRBJ1-2; D is unresolved. Germline loops: CDR1 SGHKS, CDR2 YYEKEE (reference sequence). Trimming took off 2 bases at V and 0 bases at J, with 11 bases between the two ends. The CDR3 loop spans 15 amino acids. CDR3 coding DNA: TGTGCCAGCAGCTTTGGCCAGTTAGCTAACTATGGCTACACCTTC. This gives the protein CASSFGQLANYGYTF.

The chain couples TRBV6-2 or TRBV6-3 to TRBJ2-3; 9 positions match TRBD2. CDR1 is MNHEY and CDR2 is SVGEGT in the germline V gene. CDR3 size: 15 residues. V shed 5 bases and J 4 bases; nucleotides not matched to a gene: 7. The CDR3 DNA is TGTGCCAGCAGTCTGCGGGGGGGCAGGTCAGATACGCAGTATTTT. Translated, it gives CASSLRGGRSDTQYF.

The rearrangement joins TRBV4-1 to TRBJ1-6, with TRBD1 as a possible D gene (5 bases). The V and J ends lost 2 bases and 7 bases respectively, with 15 bases between them. This CDR3 has 16 amino acids. Germline V gene lookup returns CDR1 MGHRA and CDR2 YSYEKL. CDR3 amino acids: CASSQFPSGPNSPLHF. Here the CDR3 DNA reads TGCGCCAGCAGCCAATTTCCCTCAGGGCCAAATTCACCCCTCCACTTT.

V and J are TRBV9 and TRBJ1-1; D is uncertain. Germline lookup yields CDR1 SGDLS and CDR2 YYNGEE. The CDR3 has 15 residues. V lost 0 bases and J lost 0, with 9 bases in between. This CDR3 reads CASSVDPGMNTEAFF. Here the CDR3 DNA reads TGTGCCAGCAGCGTAGACCCAGGAATGAACACTGAAGCTTTCTTT.

The rearrangement links TRBV5-4 to TRBJ2-2; tentatively, D is TRBD2 (5 bases). The CDR3 is 16 amino acids. Germline values: CDR1 SGHNT, CDR2 YYREEE (reference sequence). The ends were cut back, 0 bases at V and 4 bases at J, with 13 bases in the middle. The CDR3 sequence is CASSLERGRGTGELFF. The CDR3 coding sequence is TGTGCCAGCAGCTTGGAGAGAGGGCGAGGCACCGGGGAGCTGTTTTTT.

The CDR3 DNA reads as TGTGCCAGCAGCCCCACATGGGACACTGAAGCTTTCTTT. This gives the protein CASSPTWDTEAFF. This sequence joins TRBV6-5 and TRBJ1-1, with D uncertain. The CDR3 has 13 residues. V was trimmed by 6 bases and J by 3 bases, leaving 11 bases between them. Germline-derived CDR1 and CDR2 are MNHEY and SVGAGI.

The chain links TRBV10-3 to TRBJ2-2; TRBD2 is a possible D gene (5 bases). This CDR3 is built from 14 residues. The V end was cut by 6 bases, the J end by 6 bases, with 14 bases between. Germline-derived CDR1 and CDR2 are ENHRY and SYGVKD. CDR3 bases: TGTGCCATCAGCGGGGAGCAACGATCCGGGGAGCTGTTTTTT. Amino acid sequence: CAISGEQRSGELFF.

This chain links TRBV19 with TRBJ1-1; a possible D gene is TRBD1 (5 bases). Germline V CDR1 and CDR2: LNHDA, SQIVND (reference sequence). V was clipped by 4 bases and J by 0 bases, with 15 bases between them. The CDR3 is made up of 16 amino acids. The CDR3 bases are TGTGCCAGTAGTACCCGACAGAGTACCATGAACACTGAAGCTTTCTTT. Residues: CASSTRQSTMNTEAFF. Full variable domain (rest looked up from reference TRBV19 and TRBJ1-1): DGGITQSPKYLFRKEGQNVTLSCEQNLNHDAMYWYRQDPGQGLRLIYYSQIVNDFQKGDIAEGYSVSREKKESFPLTVTSAQKNPTAFYLCASSTRQSTMNTEAFFGQGTRLTVV.

The chain recombines TRBV16 with TRBJ1-2; D may be TRBD1 (5 bases). The V end lost 1 base, the J end lost 3 bases, and 12 bases lay between the germline ends. This CDR3 has 15 amino acids. CDR1 KGHSY and CDR2 FQNENV come from the germline V gene. CDR3 sequence reads: CASSQYSRGDYGYTF. The CDR3 DNA follows: TGTGCCAGCAGCCAATACTCACGGGGGGACTATGGCTACACCTTC.

V gene TRBV28 combines with J gene TRBJ2-2; unclear D gene. Looked up from germline, CDR1 is MDHEN and CDR2 is SYDVKM. This CDR3 is built from 13 residues. V lost 10 bases and J 0 bases, leaving 9 bases between the germline ends. CDR3 in DNA: TGTGCCACCCGCTCCCCGAACACCGGGGAGCTGTTTTTT. Residues: CATRSPNTGELFF.

The genes are TRBV3-1 (or the pseudogene TRBV3-2) and TRBJ1-1; tentative D call: TRBD1 (6 bases). Germline V gene lookup returns CDR1 LGHDT and CDR2 YNNKEL (reference sequence). The length of the CDR3 is 14 residues. The germline V and J ends were trimmed by 4 bases and 3 bases, with 12 bases remaining between them. The DNA of the CDR3 is TGTGCCAGCAGCCGTACACAGGGTTACACTGAAGCTTTCTTT. This translates into CASSRTQGYTEAFF.

The chain joins TRBV5-5 to TRBJ1-6; maybe TRBD1 (5 bases). Germline loops: CDR1 SGHKS, CDR2 YYEKEE (reference sequence). This CDR3 has 16 amino acids. The V gene lost 4 bases and the J gene lost 0 bases, with 11 bases spanning the gap. The CDR3 DNA reads as TGTGCCAGCAGCCTGGGGGGTAACTCCTATAATTCACCCCTCCACTTT. Translation gives CASSLGGNSYNSPLHF.

This clone was recorded once. The junction departs from germline at one end; a sequencing error may be responsible. The chain has TRBV7-7 and TRBJ2-2, with no clear D. Germline CDR1 SSHAT, CDR2 FNYEAQ (reference sequence). This CDR3 has 16 residues. For the CDR3, the DNA is TGTGCTAGCAGCCCTGGGGTGGCGTTAAGAACCGGGGAGCTGTTTTTT. Protein: CASSPGVALRTGELFF.

The table lists this clone with a few counts. The chain links TRBV7-9 to TRBJ2-1; a weak D match, TRBD1 (5 bases). V gave up 1 base and J gave up 1 base, with 14 bases separating them. This CDR3 has 17 residues. CDR1 SEHNR and CDR2 FQNEAQ come from the germline V gene (reference sequence). This CDR3 reads CASSLVVGQGSYNEQFF. The DNA for the CDR3 is TGTGCCAGCAGCTTAGTGGTGGGTCAGGGTTCCTACAATGAGCAGTTCTTC.

V is TRBV3-1 (or the pseudogene TRBV3-2) and J is TRBJ2-7; a possible D gene is TRBD2 (6 bases). From germline, CDR1 is LGHDT and CDR2 YNNKEL (reference sequence). With 7 bases removed from V and 0 bases from J, the gap between germline ends came to 7 bases. This CDR3 spans 12 amino acids. As DNA, the CDR3 is TGTGCCAGCACGGGAGACTCCTACGAGCAGTACTTC. Translation: CASTGDSYEQYF.

V gene TRBV10-2 combines with J gene TRBJ1-1; no clear D. V shed 8 bases and J shed 1 base, with 8 bases lying between them. Germline V lookup: CDR1 WSHSY, CDR2 SAAADI. The CDR3 contains 12 residues. In DNA form, the CDR3 reads TGCGCCAGCGGCCAGCAGAACACTGAAGCTTTCTTT. The encoded protein is CASGQQNTEAFF.

The chain links TRBV10-3 to TRBJ2-1; 9 positions match TRBD2. The germline CDR1 and CDR2 sequences are ENHRY and SYGVKD. The CDR3 loop spans 16 amino acids. V dropped 4 bases and J dropped 0; count of bases not matched to a gene: 4. The CDR3 loop reads CAISGKAGGSYNEQFF. Written as DNA, the CDR3 is TGTGCCATCAGTGGTAAAGCGGGGGGCTCCTACAATGAGCAGTTCTTC.